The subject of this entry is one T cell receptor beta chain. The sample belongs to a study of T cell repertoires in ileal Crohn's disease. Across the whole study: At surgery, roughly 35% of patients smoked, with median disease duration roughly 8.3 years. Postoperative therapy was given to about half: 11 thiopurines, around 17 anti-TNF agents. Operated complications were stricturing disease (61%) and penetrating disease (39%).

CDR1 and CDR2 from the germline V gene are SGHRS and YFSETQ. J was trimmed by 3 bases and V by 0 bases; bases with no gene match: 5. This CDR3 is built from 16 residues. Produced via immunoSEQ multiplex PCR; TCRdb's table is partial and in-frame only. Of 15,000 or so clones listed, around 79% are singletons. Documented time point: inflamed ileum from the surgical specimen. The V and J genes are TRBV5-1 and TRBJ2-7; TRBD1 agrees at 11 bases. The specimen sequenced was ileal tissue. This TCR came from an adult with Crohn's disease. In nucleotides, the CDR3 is TGCGCCAGCAGCTTGGGAGCCGGGACAGGGGGCTACGAGCAGTACTTC. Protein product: CASSLGAGTGGYEQYF.